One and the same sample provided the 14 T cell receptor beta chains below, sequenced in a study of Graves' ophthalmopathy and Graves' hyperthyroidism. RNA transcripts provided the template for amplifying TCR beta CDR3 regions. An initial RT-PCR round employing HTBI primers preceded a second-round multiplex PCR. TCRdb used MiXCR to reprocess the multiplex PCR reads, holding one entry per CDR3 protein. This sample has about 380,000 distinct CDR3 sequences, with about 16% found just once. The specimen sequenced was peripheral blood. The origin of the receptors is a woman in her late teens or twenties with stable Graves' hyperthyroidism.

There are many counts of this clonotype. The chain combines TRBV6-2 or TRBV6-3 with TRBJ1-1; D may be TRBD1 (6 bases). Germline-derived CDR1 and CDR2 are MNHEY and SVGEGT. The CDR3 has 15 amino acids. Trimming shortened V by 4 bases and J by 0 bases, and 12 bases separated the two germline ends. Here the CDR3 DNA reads TGTGCCAGCAGTTCTCGGACAGCCATGAACACTGAAGCTTTCTTT. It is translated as CASSSRTAMNTEAFF.

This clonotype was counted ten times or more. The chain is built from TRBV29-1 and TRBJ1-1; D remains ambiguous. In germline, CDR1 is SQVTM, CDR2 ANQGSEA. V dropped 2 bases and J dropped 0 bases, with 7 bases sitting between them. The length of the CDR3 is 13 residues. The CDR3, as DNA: TGCAGCGTTGAAATAGTTCTGAACACTGAAGCTTTCTTT. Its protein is CSVEIVLNTEAFF.

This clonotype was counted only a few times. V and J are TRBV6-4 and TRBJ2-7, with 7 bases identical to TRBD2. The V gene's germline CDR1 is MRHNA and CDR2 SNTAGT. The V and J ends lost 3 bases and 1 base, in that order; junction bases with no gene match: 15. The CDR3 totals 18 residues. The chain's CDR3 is CASSDRVPLGAGSYEQYF. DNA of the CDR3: TGTGCCAGCAGTGATAGAGTGCCCCTCGGAGCGGGGTCCTACGAGCAGTACTTC.

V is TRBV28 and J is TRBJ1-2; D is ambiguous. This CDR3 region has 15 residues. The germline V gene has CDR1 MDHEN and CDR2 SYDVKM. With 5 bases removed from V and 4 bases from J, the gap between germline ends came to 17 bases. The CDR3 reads CASSPQDSLFYGYTF. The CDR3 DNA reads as TGTGCCAGCAGTCCTCAGGACTCGTTATTCTATGGCTACACCTTC.

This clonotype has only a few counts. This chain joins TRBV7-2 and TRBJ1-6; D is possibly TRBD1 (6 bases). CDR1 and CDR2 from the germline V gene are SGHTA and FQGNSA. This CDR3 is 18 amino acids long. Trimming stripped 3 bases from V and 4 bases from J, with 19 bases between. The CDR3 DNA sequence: TGTGCCAGCAGCTTTGTCCGCTTCAGGACAGCTTATAATTCACCCCTCCACTTT. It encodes CASSFVRFRTAYNSPLHF.

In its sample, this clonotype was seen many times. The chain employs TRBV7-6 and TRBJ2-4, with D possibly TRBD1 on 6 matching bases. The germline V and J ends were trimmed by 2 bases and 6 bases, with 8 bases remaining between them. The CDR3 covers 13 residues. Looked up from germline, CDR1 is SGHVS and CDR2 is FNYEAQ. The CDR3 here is CASSLRRGNIQYF. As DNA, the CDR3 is TGTGCCAGCAGCTTACGCAGGGGAAACATTCAGTACTTC. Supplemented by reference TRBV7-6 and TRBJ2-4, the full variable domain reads GAGVSQSPRYKVTKRGQDVALRCDPISGHVSLYWYRQALGQGPEFLTYFNYEAQQDKSGLPNDRFSAERPEGSISTLTIQRTEQRDSAMYRCASSLRRGNIQYFGAGTRLSVL.

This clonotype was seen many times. This CDR3 reads CASSRLAANTGELFF. CDR3 sequence (DNA): TGTGCCAGCAGTCGGCTAGCTGCGAACACCGGGGAGCTGTTTTTT. The chain has TRBV2 and TRBJ2-2, with D possibly matching TRBD2 (5 bases). This CDR3 contains 15 residues. The ends were cut back, 5 bases at V and 0 bases at J, with 10 bases in the middle. CDR1 is SNHLY and CDR2 is FYNNEI in the germline V gene.

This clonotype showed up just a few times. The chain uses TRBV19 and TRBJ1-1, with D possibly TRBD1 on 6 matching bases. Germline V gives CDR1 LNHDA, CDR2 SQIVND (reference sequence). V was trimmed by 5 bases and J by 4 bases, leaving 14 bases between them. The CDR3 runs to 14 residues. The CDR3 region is CASSFEGHSTEAFF. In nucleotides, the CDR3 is TGTGCCAGTAGTTTCGAGGGACACTCCACTGAAGCTTTCTTT.

CDR3 loop: CASTRTGGNTGELFF. The CDR3 region has the DNA TGTGCCAGTACCAGGACAGGGGGTAACACCGGGGAGCTGTTTTTT. The chain recombines TRBV19 with TRBJ2-2; TRBD1 agrees at 10 bases. J lost 2 bases, V lost 7 bases, and 4 bases had no gene match. Germline assignment: CDR1 LNHDA and CDR2 SQIVND (reference sequence). The CDR3 consists of 15 residues.

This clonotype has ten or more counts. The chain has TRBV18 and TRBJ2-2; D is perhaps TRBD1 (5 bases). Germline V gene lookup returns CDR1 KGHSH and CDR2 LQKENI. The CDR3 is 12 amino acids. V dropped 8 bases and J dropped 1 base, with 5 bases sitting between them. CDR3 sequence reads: CASGQNTGELFF. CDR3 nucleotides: TGTGCCAGCGGACAGAACACCGGGGAGCTGTTTTTT.

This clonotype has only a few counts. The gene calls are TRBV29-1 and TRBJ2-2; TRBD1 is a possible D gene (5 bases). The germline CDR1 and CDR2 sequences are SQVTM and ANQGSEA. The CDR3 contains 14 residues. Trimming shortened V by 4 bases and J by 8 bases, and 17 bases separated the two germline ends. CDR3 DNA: TGCAGCGTTGTAGTACAGGTGGGATCTGGGGAGCTGTTTTTT. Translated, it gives CSVVVQVGSGELFF.

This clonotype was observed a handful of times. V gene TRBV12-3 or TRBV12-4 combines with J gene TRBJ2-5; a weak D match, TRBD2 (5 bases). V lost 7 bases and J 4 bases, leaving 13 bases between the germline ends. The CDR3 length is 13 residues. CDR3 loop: CASTFGVLETQYF. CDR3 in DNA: TGTGCCAGCACCTTCGGGGTATTAGAGACCCAGTACTTC.

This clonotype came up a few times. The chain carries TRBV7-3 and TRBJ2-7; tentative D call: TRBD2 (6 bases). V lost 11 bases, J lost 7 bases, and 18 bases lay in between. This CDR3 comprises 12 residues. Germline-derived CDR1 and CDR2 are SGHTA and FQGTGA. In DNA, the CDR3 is TGTGCCTGGAGTGTAGGAGGGTCTGAGCAGTACTTC. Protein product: CAWSVGGSEQYF.

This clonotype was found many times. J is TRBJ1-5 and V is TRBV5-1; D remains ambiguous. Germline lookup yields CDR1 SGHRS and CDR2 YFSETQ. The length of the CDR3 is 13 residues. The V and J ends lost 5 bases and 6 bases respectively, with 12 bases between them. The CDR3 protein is CASSPGRGQPQHF. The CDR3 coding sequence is TGCGCCAGCAGTCCCGGCCGCGGTCAGCCCCAGCATTTT.